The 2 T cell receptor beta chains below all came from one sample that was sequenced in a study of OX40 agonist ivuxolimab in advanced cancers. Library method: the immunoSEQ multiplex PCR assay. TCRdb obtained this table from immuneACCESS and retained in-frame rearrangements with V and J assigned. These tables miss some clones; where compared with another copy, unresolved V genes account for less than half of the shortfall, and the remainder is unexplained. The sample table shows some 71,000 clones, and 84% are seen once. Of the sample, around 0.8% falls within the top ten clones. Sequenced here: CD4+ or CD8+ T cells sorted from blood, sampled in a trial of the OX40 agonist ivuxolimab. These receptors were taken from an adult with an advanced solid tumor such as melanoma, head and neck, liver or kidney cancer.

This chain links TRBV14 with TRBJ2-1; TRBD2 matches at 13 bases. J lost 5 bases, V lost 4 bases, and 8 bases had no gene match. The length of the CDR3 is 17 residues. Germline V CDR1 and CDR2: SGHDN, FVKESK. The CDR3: CASSLGLAGVMDNEQFF. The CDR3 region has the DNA TGTGCCAGCAGCCTCGGACTAGCGGGAGTGATGGACAATGAGCAGTTCTTC.

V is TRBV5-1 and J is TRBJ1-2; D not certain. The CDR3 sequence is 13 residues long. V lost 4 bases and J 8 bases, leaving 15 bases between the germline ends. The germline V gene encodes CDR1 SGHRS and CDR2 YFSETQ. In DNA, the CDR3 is TGCGCCAGCAGCCCGGACTTCCAGACGGGCTACACCTTC. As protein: CASSPDFQTGYTF.